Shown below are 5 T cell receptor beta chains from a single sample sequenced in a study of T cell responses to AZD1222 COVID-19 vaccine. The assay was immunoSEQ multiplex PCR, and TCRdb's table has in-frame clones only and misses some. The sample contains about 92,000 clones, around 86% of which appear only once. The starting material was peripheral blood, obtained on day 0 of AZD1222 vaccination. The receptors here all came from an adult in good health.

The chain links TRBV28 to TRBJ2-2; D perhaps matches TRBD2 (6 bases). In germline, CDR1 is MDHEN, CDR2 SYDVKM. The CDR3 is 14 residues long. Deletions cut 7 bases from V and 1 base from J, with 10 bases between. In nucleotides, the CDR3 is TGTGCCAGCAAGGAGGGAGGGAACACCGGGGAGCTGTTTTTT. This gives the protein CASKEGGNTGELFF.

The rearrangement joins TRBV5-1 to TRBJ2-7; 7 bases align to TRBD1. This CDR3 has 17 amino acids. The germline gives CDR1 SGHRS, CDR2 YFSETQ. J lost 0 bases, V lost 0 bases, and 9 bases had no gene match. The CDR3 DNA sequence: TGCGCCAGCAGCTTGGCAGGGGGTCAGGGGCCCTCCTACGAGCAGTACTTC. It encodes CASSLAGGQGPSYEQYF.

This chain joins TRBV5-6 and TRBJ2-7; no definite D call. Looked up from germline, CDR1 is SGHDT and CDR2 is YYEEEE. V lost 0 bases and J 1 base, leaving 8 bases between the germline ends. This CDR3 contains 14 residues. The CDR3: CASSLVRNSYEQYF. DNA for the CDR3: TGTGCCAGCAGCTTGGTCCGGAATTCCTACGAGCAGTACTTC.

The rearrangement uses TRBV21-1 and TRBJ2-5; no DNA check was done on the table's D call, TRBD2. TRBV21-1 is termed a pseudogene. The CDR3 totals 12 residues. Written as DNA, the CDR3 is TGTGCCAGCAGTCCGACTCAAGAGACCCAGTACTTC. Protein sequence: CASSPTQETQYF.

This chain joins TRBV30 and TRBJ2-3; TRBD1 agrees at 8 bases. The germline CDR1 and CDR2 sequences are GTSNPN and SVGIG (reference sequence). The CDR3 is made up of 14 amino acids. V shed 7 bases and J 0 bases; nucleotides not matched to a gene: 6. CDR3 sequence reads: CALHRGISTDTQYF. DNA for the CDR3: TGTGCCTTGCACAGGGGGATTAGCACAGATACGCAGTATTTT.